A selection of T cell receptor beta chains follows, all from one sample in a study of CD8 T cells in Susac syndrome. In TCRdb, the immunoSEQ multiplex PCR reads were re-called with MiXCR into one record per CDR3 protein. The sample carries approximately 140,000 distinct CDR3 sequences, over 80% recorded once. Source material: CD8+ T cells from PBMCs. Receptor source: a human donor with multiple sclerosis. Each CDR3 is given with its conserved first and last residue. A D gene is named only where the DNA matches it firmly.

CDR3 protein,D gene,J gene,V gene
CATRLSGRDNEQFF,TRBD2,TRBJ2-1,TRBV24-1
CASSIGEPHNVQFF,.,TRBJ2-1,TRBV19
CASSLPDSVNYNEQFF,.,TRBJ2-1,TRBV7-9
CASSQDGRQGLYNEQFF,TRBD1,TRBJ2-1,TRBV4-1
CASYTGTGSNEQYF,TRBD1,TRBJ2-7,TRBV2
CASSPRDRTEAFF,.,TRBJ1-1,TRBV6-5
CASSFESRADTIYF,.,TRBJ1-3,TRBV6-5
CASRDGPDEAFF,.,TRBJ1-1,TRBV5-1
CASSQPSSGLGSYNSPLHF,.,TRBJ1-6,TRBV4-2
CASSLFGGSSTDTQYF,.,TRBJ2-3,TRBV7-9
CASSYAEGSGELFF,.,TRBJ2-2,TRBV9
CASSEPGGPEDTQYF,TRBD2,TRBJ2-3,TRBV13
CASGWGSSYEQYF,.,TRBJ2-7,TRBV6-1
CASSLGTGFNYGYTF,TRBD1,TRBJ1-2,TRBV7-9
CASSLGFGSPLHF,.,TRBJ1-6,TRBV7-2
CASSPGGGRTEAFF,TRBD1,TRBJ1-1,TRBV19
CATSDPKDYNEQFF,.,TRBJ2-1,TRBV24-1